This is a list of T cell receptor beta chains from one sample in a study of Graves' ophthalmopathy and Graves' hyperthyroidism. MiXCR, applied by TCRdb to the multiplex PCR reads, yields one record per CDR3 protein. The sample records hundreds of thousands of distinct CDR3 sequences, 21% being singletons. The sample was peripheral blood. The receptors stem from a woman between 18 and 29 years old with stable Graves' hyperthyroidism. The CDR3 runs from the conserved cysteine through the conserved F or W. Fields, in order: J gene, D gene, clone size, V gene, CDR3 DNA, CDR3 protein. A D gene is named only where the DNA matches it firmly. Clone size is not always given. Where it is, it says once, few, many or a class for expanded clones.

TRBJ2-7,NA,many,TRBV18,TGTGCCAGCTCACTATACCAAACAGGCACGGGCGAGCAGTACTTC,CASSLYQTGTGEQYF
TRBJ2-7,TRBD2,many,TRBV6-2/TRBV6-3,TGTGCCAGCAGACCTCTAGCGGTCTCCTACGAGCAGTACTTC,CASRPLAVSYEQYF
TRBJ2-7,NA,many,TRBV2,TGTGCCAGCAGTGAGGGGACTGGTAATAGCGGCGACGAGCAGTACTTC,CASSEGTGNSGDEQYF
TRBJ1-3,NA,many,TRBV7-9,TGTGCCAGCAGCTTTGACTACTCTGGAAACACCATATATTTT,CASSFDYSGNTIYF
TRBJ2-2,TRBD2,many,TRBV6-5,TGTGCCAGCAGTTCCACGAGCGGGGATGGCCGGGGGGAGCTGTTTTTT,CASSSTSGDGRGELFF
TRBJ1-5,NA,NA,TRBV10-2,TGCGCCAGCAGTGAGTCGGGGCAGAATCAGCCCCAGCATTTT,CASSESGQNQPQHF
TRBJ2-7,NA,many,TRBV28,TGTGCCAGCAGCCTGTTCTCCTACGAGCAGTACTTC,CASSLFSYEQYF
TRBJ2-5,NA,many,TRBV29-1,TGCAGCGTTCTGGGGGGAGAAGAGACCCAGTACTTC,CSVLGGEETQYF
TRBJ2-7,NA,NA,TRBV5-1,TGCGCCAGCAGCCAAAGGGACGGAGACGAGCAGTACTTC,CASSQRDGDEQYF
TRBJ2-7,TRBD1,many,TRBV2,TGTGCCAGCAGTGAAGTTGACAGGGGATACGAGCAGTACTTC,CASSEVDRGYEQYF
TRBJ1-1,TRBD1,NA,TRBV28,TGTGCCAGCAGCCCTGGACAGGGGTCTGAAGCTTGCTTT,CASSPGQGSEACF